The 30 T cell receptor beta chains in this list originate from one sample, sequenced in a study of cytomegalovirus exposure and HLA in healthy donors. The PCR used 60 Vbeta and 13 Jbeta primers. The protocol was immunoSEQ multiplex PCR, while the TCRdb copy is restricted to in-frame clones and leaves out a portion. The data hold approximately 110,000 clones, with approximately 70% observed a single time. Sequencing was done on a sample of PBMCs. The receptors were gathered from a man aged 55 to 70 in good health and CMV-seropositive.

The V call is TRBV7-6, the J call TRBJ2-3, with 9 nucleotides matching TRBD1. The V and J ends lost 5 bases and 0 bases, in that order; junction bases with no gene match: 3. CDR1 is SGHVS and CDR2 is FNYEAQ in the germline V gene. The CDR3 consists of 15 residues. CDR3 coding DNA: TGTGCCAGCAGCATGACAGGGGGTAGCACAGATACGCAGTATTTT. Its protein product is CASSMTGGSTDTQYF.

The chain combines TRBV7-2 with TRBJ1-2; 8 bases are a match to TRBD1. Germline V gene sequence: CDR1 SGHTA, CDR2 FQGNSA. This CDR3 is 14 amino acids long. Unmatched junction bases numbered 8, after V lost 4 bases and J lost 7 bases. The CDR3 region is CASSSHRDRPGYTF. The CDR3 DNA sequence: TGTGCCAGCAGCTCCCACCGGGACAGGCCTGGCTACACCTTC.

The V call is TRBV28, the J call TRBJ1-5, with 7 bases lining up with TRBD1. The length of the CDR3 is 14 residues. J gave up 9 bases and V 3 bases, and 8 bases lay outside the gene matches. Germline lookup yields CDR1 MDHEN and CDR2 SYDVKM. CDR3 residues: CASSLERGLGPQHF. The DNA of the CDR3 is TGTGCCAGCAGTTTGGAGAGGGGGCTCGGGCCCCAGCATTTT.

Of note for this clone: Relative to the germline gene, one junction end is altered; a read error may explain this. CDR3 sequence: CASGFKLAGGETQYF. Written as DNA, the CDR3 is TGCGCCAGCGGCTTCAAACTAGCGGGGGGAGAGACCCAGTACTTC. V gene TRBV5-1 combines with J gene TRBJ2-5; TRBD2 matches 12 bases. This CDR3 has 15 residues. Germline lookup yields CDR1 SGHRS and CDR2 YFSETQ.

The rearrangement joins TRBV2 to TRBJ2-5; 9 positions agree with TRBD2. The trim removed 0 bases at V and 5 bases at J, leaving 7 bases unmatched. This CDR3 is 16 amino acids long. Germline V CDR1 and CDR2: SNHLY, FYNNEI. CDR3 DNA sequence: TGTGCCAGCAGTGAAGCAGGGCGGGGGGGCTTGGAGACCCAGTACTTC. It translates to CASSEAGRGGLETQYF.

V gene TRBV2 combines with J gene TRBJ1-4, with 7 bases identical to TRBD1. V gave up 6 bases and J gave up 7 bases; unmatched junction bases: 8. This CDR3 is 14 amino acids long. The germline CDR1 and CDR2 sequences are SNHLY and FYNNEI. CDR3 nucleotide sequence: TGTGCCAGCAGCAACTTAAACAGGGGTGAAAAACTGTTTTTT. Its translation is CASSNLNRGEKLFF.

This clone has only a few counts. The V call is TRBV6-5, the J call TRBJ1-5; 7 bases match TRBD1. The V and J ends lost 5 bases and 5 bases, in that order; junction bases with no gene match: 6. CDR1 and CDR2 (germline): MNHEY, SVGAGI. The CDR3 length is 14 residues. CDR3: CASSQRDSYQPQHF. The DNA for the CDR3 is TGTGCCAGCAGTCAACGGGACAGTTATCAGCCCCAGCATTTT.

The chain is built from TRBV18 and TRBJ2-5; a possible D gene is TRBD2 (5 bases). CDR1 and CDR2 from the germline V gene are KGHSH and LQKENI. V was pared by 1 base and J by 7 bases, with 16 bases between. The CDR3 totals 15 residues. CDR3 residues: CASSPREADKGTQYF. The CDR3 nucleotides read TGTGCCAGCTCACCACGGGAAGCGGATAAAGGGACCCAGTACTTC.

V and J are TRBV6-4 and TRBJ1-2; 9 nucleotides agree with TRBD1. V was pared by 6 bases and J by 3 bases, with 8 bases of the junction left unmatched. Per the germline V gene, CDR1 is MRHNA and CDR2 is SNTAGT. This CDR3 has 15 residues. CDR3 bases: TGTGCCAGCAGCGCTACACAGGGGGCTTACTATGGCTACACCTTC. It is translated as CASSATQGAYYGYTF.

In its sample, this clone was seen once. The chain links TRBV7-9 to TRBJ2-5; D remains ambiguous. Looked up from germline, CDR1 is SEHNR and CDR2 is FQNEAQ (reference sequence). V lost 0 bases to trimming and J lost 6 bases, with 11 bases between them. The CDR3 totals 14 residues. In DNA form, the CDR3 reads TGTGCCAGCAGCTTAGCGCACAGTGTGAAGACCCAGTACTTC. Its protein is CASSLAHSVKTQYF.

Remarks on this clone: This CDR3 is also generated by other DNA sequences in the sample. This chain joins TRBV28 and TRBJ1-2; no firm D call. V was shortened by 2 bases and J by 4 bases, with 5 bases between the two germline ends. The CDR3 has 12 amino acids. Germline values: CDR1 MDHEN, CDR2 SYDVKM. The CDR3 DNA sequence: TGTGCCAGCAGTTTAAGACTCTATGGCTACACCTTC. Residues: CASSLRLYGYTF.

The chain joins TRBV11-2 to TRBJ1-2, with D unclear. Germline V gene sequence: CDR1 SGHAT, CDR2 FQNNGV. This CDR3 is 12 amino acids long. V gave up 5 bases and J gave up 2 bases, with 6 bases separating them. As DNA, the CDR3 is TGTGCCAGCAGCCTGCGGAACTATGGCTACACCTTC. Translated: CASSLRNYGYTF.

Here the CDR3 reads CAGGQGGKPQHF. The CDR3 bases are TGTGCCGGGGGACAGGGGGGAAAGCCCCAGCATTTT. The chain couples TRBV11-2 to TRBJ1-5, with 11 bases matching TRBD1. Germline V gene lookup returns CDR1 SGHAT and CDR2 FQNNGV. Unmatched junction bases numbered 5, after V lost 11 bases and J lost 8 bases. CDR3 size: 12 residues. Looking up the rest from reference TRBV11-2 and TRBJ1-5 gives the full variable domain: EAGVAQSPRYKIIEKRQSVAFWCNPISGHATLYWYQQILGQGPKLLIQFQNNGVVDDSQLPKDRFSAERLKGVDSTLKIQPAKLEDSAVYLCAGGQGGKPQHFGDGTRLSIL.

The chain couples TRBV9 to TRBJ1-1, with TRBD1 as a possible D gene (6 bases). Trimming cost V 0 bases and J 2 bases, with 11 bases left between them. The CDR3 consists of 15 residues. Germline V lookup: CDR1 SGDLS, CDR2 YYNGEE. CDR3 loop: CASSVEGVPNTEAFF. In nucleotides, the CDR3 is TGTGCCAGCAGCGTAGAGGGGGTCCCTAACACTGAAGCTTTCTTT.

The chain has TRBV20-1 and TRBJ2-7, with TRBD2 as a possible D gene (5 bases). The CDR3 has 11 amino acids. Germline V CDR1 and CDR2: DFQATT, SNEGSKA (reference sequence). CDR3 in DNA: TGCAGCCCCCGGGGCTCCTACGAGCAGTACTTC. It is translated as CSPRGSYEQYF.

This clone was seen more than once but under ten times. The chain couples TRBV7-2 to TRBJ1-1, with TRBD1 matching 9 bases. V lost 5 bases and J lost 7; bases outside the gene matches: 8. The CDR3 extends over 14 amino acids. In germline, CDR1 is SGHTA, CDR2 FQGNSA. The CDR3 sequence: CASSTRQGESEAFF. CDR3 sequence (DNA): TGTGCCAGCAGCACCCGACAGGGGGAGAGTGAAGCTTTCTTT.

In this sample, this clone turned up a few times. One end of the junction fails to match germline, which may point to a read error. The chain carries TRBV7-7 and TRBJ2-5; D perhaps matches TRBD1 (5 bases). The CDR3 totals 15 residues. Germline-derived CDR1 and CDR2 are SSHAT and FNYEAQ (reference sequence). The chain's CDR3 is CASSARRGSGETQYF. As DNA, the CDR3 is TGTGCTAGCAGCGCCAGAAGGGGTTCGGGAGAGACCCAGTACTTC. Full variable domain (remainder filled in from reference TRBV7-7 and TRBJ2-5): GAGVSQSPRYKVTKRGQDVTLRCDPISSHATLYWYQQALGQGPEFLTYFNYEAQPDKSGLPSDRFSAERPEGSISTLTIQRTEQRDSAMYRCASSARRGSGETQYFGPGTRLLVL.

This chain joins TRBV5-1 and TRBJ2-7; 10 nucleotides line up with TRBD2. CDR1 is SGHRS and CDR2 is YFSETQ in the germline V gene. The ends lost 4 bases at V and 7 bases at J; junction bases unmatched: 11. CDR3 size: 15 residues. CDR3 in amino acids: CASSPQRGGRWEQYF. The CDR3 region has the DNA TGCGCCAGCAGCCCCCAGCGGGGGGGCCGATGGGAGCAGTACTTC.

This chain joins TRBV6-5 and TRBJ1-4, with D possibly TRBD1 on 5 matching bases. Germline assignment: CDR1 MNHEY and CDR2 SVGAGI. This CDR3 comprises 15 residues. Trimming took off 6 bases at V and 2 bases at J, with 13 bases between the two ends. CDR3 nucleotides: TGTGCCAGCAGAAACGGGGGAAGTACTAATGAAAAACTGTTTTTT. Residues: CASRNGGSTNEKLFF.

The chain combines TRBV5-8 with TRBJ2-3; D not certain. CDR3 size: 16 residues. The ends were cut back, 1 base at V and 3 bases at J, with 15 bases in the middle. Germline-derived CDR1 and CDR2 are SGHTS and YDEGEE. CDR3 nucleotides: TGTGCCAGCAGCTTGTTTCCTAGAAAGAGGACAGATACGCAGTATTTT. This translates into CASSLFPRKRTDTQYF.

This clone has just a few counts. The chain has TRBV28 and TRBJ1-3; unclear D gene. Germline lookup yields CDR1 MDHEN and CDR2 SYDVKM. V dropped 3 bases and J dropped 2 bases, with 8 bases sitting between them. This CDR3 has 14 residues. As DNA, the CDR3 is TGTGCCAGCAGTTTTCCGCGGGCTGGAAACACCATATATTTT. Amino acids: CASSFPRAGNTIYF.

The chain carries TRBV7-2 and TRBJ2-6; TRBD1 aligns across 10 bases. This CDR3 spans 17 amino acids. The germline V gene has CDR1 SGHTA and CDR2 FQGNSA. The ends lost 3 bases at V and 0 bases at J; junction bases unmatched: 2. The CDR3 reads CASSFRDRGSGANVLTF. CDR3 DNA: TGTGCCAGCAGCTTCCGGGACAGGGGCTCTGGGGCCAACGTCCTGACTTTC.

The chain is built from TRBV5-5 and TRBJ1-2, with a weak D call TRBD1 (6 bases). CDR1 is SGHKS and CDR2 is YYEKEE in the germline V gene (reference sequence). With 3 bases removed from V and 7 bases from J, the gap between germline ends came to 13 bases. This CDR3 spans 13 amino acids. The CDR3 region is CASSSQGLLGYTF. As DNA, the CDR3 is TGTGCCAGCAGCTCGCAGGGGCTTCTTGGCTACACCTTC.

The chain's CDR3 is CARAGTPYNEQFF. The DNA of the CDR3 is TGTGCCAGAGCCGGGACACCCTACAATGAGCAGTTCTTC. The V gene is TRBV2, the J gene TRBJ2-1, with D maybe TRBD1 (6 bases). Looked up from germline, CDR1 is SNHLY and CDR2 is FYNNEI. CDR3 length: 13 amino acids. V was shortened by 9 bases and J by 2 bases, with 11 bases between the two germline ends. Using reference TRBV2 and TRBJ2-1 for the parts outside the CDR3, the full variable domain is EPEVTQTPSHQVTQMGQEVILRCVPISNHLYFYWYRQILGQKVEFLVSFYNNEISEKSEIFDDQFSVERPDGSNFTLKIRSTKLEDSAMYFCARAGTPYNEQFFGPGTRLTVL.

This chain links TRBV15 with TRBJ1-1; the D is unclear. The V gene's germline CDR1 is LNHNV and CDR2 YYDKDF (reference sequence). V was pared by 0 bases and J by 5 bases, with 7 bases between. This CDR3 spans 13 amino acids. The CDR3 coding sequence is TGTGCCACCAGCAGAGATAGAGGAACTGAAGCTTTCTTT. Encoded protein: CATSRDRGTEAFF. Looking up the rest from reference TRBV15 and TRBJ1-1 gives the full variable domain: DAMVIQNPRYQVTQFGKPVTLSCSQTLNHNVMYWYQQKSSQAPKLLFHYYDKDFNNEADTPDNFQSRRPNTSFCFLDIRSPGLGDTAMYLCATSRDRGTEAFFGQGTRLTVV.

This CDR3 is CAWSTTWRAAEAFF. The CDR3 DNA sequence: TGTGCCTGGAGCACGACGTGGAGGGCGGCTGAAGCTTTCTTT. The chain couples TRBV30 to TRBJ1-1; the D is unclear. Trimming removed 3 bases from V and 6 bases from J, with 17 bases in between. The CDR3 spans 14 residues. CDR1 and CDR2 (germline): GTSNPN, SVGIG (reference sequence). Using reference TRBV30 and TRBJ1-1 for the parts outside the CDR3, the full variable domain is SQTIHQWPATLVQPVGSPLSLECTVEGTSNPNLYWYRQAAGRGLQLLFYSVGIGQISSEVPQNLSASRPQDRQFILSSKKLLLSDSGFYLCAWSTTWRAAEAFFGQGTRLTVV.

The chain employs TRBV5-4 and TRBJ1-2, with TRBD1 identical over 11 bases. Germline V gene lookup returns CDR1 SGHNT and CDR2 YYREEE (reference sequence). The CDR3 extends over 16 amino acids. Trimming cost V 4 bases and J 4 bases; bases outside gene matches: 9. Here the CDR3 DNA reads TGTGCCAGCAGCGAGGGAGGGACAGGGGGTAGCTATGGCTACACCTTC. Encoded protein: CASSEGGTGGSYGYTF.

This clone appeared many times. The rearrangement links TRBV5-8 to TRBJ2-7, with a tentative D call TRBD1 (5 bases). The length of the CDR3 is 15 residues. V dropped 4 bases and J dropped 0 bases, with 14 bases sitting between them. Germline V gene data show CDR1 as SGHTS and CDR2 as YDEGEE. This chain's CDR3 is CASSKHRILSYEQYF. The DNA of the CDR3 is TGTGCCAGCAGCAAGCACAGGATACTCTCCTACGAGCAGTACTTC.

This sequence joins TRBV7-8 and TRBJ1-4, with TRBD1 matching over 8 bases. The V gene end was trimmed by 5 bases and the J gene end by 4 bases; junction bases not matched to a gene: 3. Germline values: CDR1 SGHVS, CDR2 FQNEAQ. This CDR3 has 14 amino acids. The CDR3 region has the DNA TGTGCCAGCAGCCAGACAGGGGTTAATGAAAAACTGTTTTTT. As protein: CASSQTGVNEKLFF.

The chain uses TRBV6-5 and TRBJ1-1, with 7 bases identical to TRBD1. V was pared by 3 bases and J by 11 bases, with 3 bases of the junction left unmatched. Per the germline V gene, CDR1 is MNHEY and CDR2 is SVGAGI. This CDR3 spans 11 amino acids. The CDR3 reads CASSYRGQAFF. The CDR3 DNA follows: TGTGCCAGCAGTTATCGGGGACAGGCTTTCTTT.